This is a list of T cell receptor beta chains from one sample in a study of cytomegalovirus exposure and HLA in healthy donors. Produced via immunoSEQ multiplex PCR; TCRdb's table is partial and in-frame only. This table has about 160,000 clones, roughly 80% appearing once. The sequencing input was PBMCs. Receptors originate from a girl aged 2-15 years in good health and CMV-seropositive. The CDR3 runs from the conserved cysteine through the conserved F or W. D genes are given only for firm matches. Only part of the rows carry a size: once, few, many, or a class if the clone is expanded.

>NA|TRBJ2-1|NA|TRBV6-1
CASSPGLKNEQFF
TGTGCCAGCAGTCCAGGACTTAAAAATGAGCAGTTCTTC
>NA|TRBJ1-1|NA|TRBV30
CAWSRGTTEAFF
TGTGCCTGGAGCAGGGGCACCACTGAAGCTTTCTTT
>once|TRBJ2-5|TRBD2|TRBV5-1
CASSLGGREETQYF
TGCGCCAGCAGCTTGGGCGGGAGGGAAGAGACCCAGTACTTC
>once|TRBJ2-5|NA|TRBV7-2
CASSRYPGVGGGETQYF
TGTGCCAGCAGCCGTTATCCGGGAGTAGGAGGCGGGGAGACCCAGTACTTC
>NA|TRBJ2-5|NA|TRBV4-1
CASSQEGNFGIPQETQYF
TGCGCCAGCAGCCAAGAAGGCAATTTCGGGATACCTCAAGAGACCCAGTACTTC
>NA|TRBJ2-6|NA|TRBV18
CASSLNPLSGANVLTF
TGTGCCAGCTCACTTAACCCACTCTCTGGGGCCAACGTCCTGACTTTC
>few|TRBJ1-5|NA|TRBV28
CASSLLGGYSNQPQHF
TGTGCCAGCAGTTTGCTCGGGGGGTATAGCAATCAGCCCCAGCATTTT
>once|TRBJ2-7|TRBD2|TRBV7-2
CASSYGTSGRQEQYF
TGTGCCAGCAGCTACGGGACTAGCGGGAGACAGGAGCAGTACTTC
>NA|TRBJ2-7|NA|TRBV21-1
CASSLQTGQGSYEQYF
TGTGCCAGCAGCCTCCAAACTGGGCAGGGCTCCTACGAGCAGTACTTC
>NA|TRBJ1-5|NA|TRBV19
CASRLGGQPQHF
TGTGCCAGTAGACTAGGGGGTCAGCCCCAGCATTTT
>NA|TRBJ1-3|NA|TRBV19
CASSFSPGSGNTIYF
TGTGCCAGTAGTTTTTCTCCGGGATCTGGAAACACCATATATTTT
>NA|TRBJ1-2|NA|TRBV5-4
CASRKTANYGYTF
TGTGCCAGCAGAAAGACAGCTAACTATGGCTACACCTTC
>NA|TRBJ2-7|NA|TRBV18
CASSPVSLSYEQYF
TGTGCCAGCTCACCAGTTTCTCTCTCCTACGAGCAGTACTTC
>NA|TRBJ2-5|NA|TRBV28
CASSWAGETQYF
TGTGCCAGCAGTTGGGCTGGGGAGACCCAGTACTTC
>NA|TRBJ2-2|TRBD2|TRBV5-4
CASSLRAGGTGELFF
TGTGCCAGCAGCTTGCGAGCGGGGGGCACCGGGGAGCTGTTTTTT
>NA|TRBJ2-4|TRBD2|TRBV29-1
CSVSGGAKNIQYF
TGCAGCGTCAGCGGGGGAGCCAAAAACATTCAGTACTTC
>NA|TRBJ2-1|TRBD2|TRBV6-4
CASSDGLAGDYNEQFF
TGTGCCAGCAGTGACGGACTAGCGGGGGACTACAATGAGCAGTTCTTC
>NA|TRBJ2-1|NA|TRBV6-1
CASSAQGGNEQFF
TGTGCCAGCAGTGCCCAGGGCGGCAATGAGCAGTTCTTC
>NA|TRBJ1-5|NA|TRBV6-4
CASSAESNQPQHF
TGTGCCAGCAGCGCCGAGAGCAATCAGCCCCAGCATTTT
>once|TRBJ1-2|NA|TRBV30
CAWSLGVTYGYTF
TGTGCCTGGAGCCTAGGGGTTACCTATGGCTACACCTTC
>NA|TRBJ2-5|TRBD2|TRBV9
CASSVGDPLGRQETQYF
TGTGCCAGCAGCGTAGGAGACCCCCTCGGGAGGCAAGAGACCCAGTACTTC
>NA|TRBJ1-1|NA|TRBV28
CASSLSTRGRGAFF
TGTGCCAGCAGTTTATCCACCCGGGGGCGGGGGGCTTTCTTT
>NA|TRBJ2-1|NA|TRBV18
CASSPYLNEQFF
TGTGCCAGCTCACCTTATCTAAATGAGCAGTTCTTC
>NA|TRBJ2-3|TRBD2|TRBV27
CASSLLRERSDTQYF
TGTGCCAGCAGTTTATTGCGGGAGAGGTCAGATACGCAGTATTTT
>NA|TRBJ2-3|NA|TRBV4-1
CASSQVSVSDTQYF
TGCGCCAGCAGCCAAGTCTCGGTTTCAGATACGCAGTATTTT